This T cell receptor (beta chain) was found in a study of T-cell reconstitution after alpha-beta-depleted transplantation in children. TCRbeta library construction was performed incorporating unique molecular identifiers. TCRdb itself ran the PCR reads through MiXCR, one entry per CDR3 protein. Here the sample spans hundreds of thousands of distinct CDR3 sequences, roughly 17% being singletons. The CDR3 has 15 amino acids. In germline, CDR1 is SGHVS, CDR2 FNYEAQ. The V gene end was trimmed by 2 bases and the J gene end by 5 bases; junction bases not matched to a gene: 8. Source: PBMCs from the stem cell graft donor, taken from the stem cell graft. This chain links TRBV7-6 with TRBJ2-5, with 7 bases identical to TRBD1. This sequence originates from a human donor who donated a stem cell graft to a child with acute myeloid leukemia. In DNA form, the CDR3 reads TGTGCCAGCAGCTTAAGTAGCCACAGGGGCGAGACCCAGTACTTC. Translated, it gives CASSLSSHRGETQYF.